Listed below are T cell receptor beta chains from one sample, sequenced in a study of cytomegalovirus exposure and HLA in healthy donors. The assay was immunoSEQ multiplex PCR, and TCRdb's table has in-frame clones only and misses some. Seen here are about 130,000 clones, roughly 89% observed once, and the top ten hold about 1.1%. The sequenced material came from PBMCs. Every receptor here comes from a woman aged 18-30 years in good health and CMV-seronegative. The CDR3 runs from the conserved cysteine through the conserved F or W. The order of the fields is D gene, J gene, V gene, clone size, CDR3 DNA, CDR3 protein. The D gene is left open where the match is weak. A row's size may be missing; if present it is once, few, many or a size class.

d_gene: .; j_gene: TRBJ1-2; v_gene: TRBV6-1; abundance: few; CDR3nt: TGTGCCAGCAGGGAAAACAGGGATAAGTACTATGGCTACACCTTC; CDR3aa: CASRENRDKYYGYTF
d_gene: .; j_gene: TRBJ1-5; v_gene: TRBV2; abundance: .; CDR3nt: TGTGCCAGCGTGAGGGCTCTTGCGGCGGATCAGCCCCAGCATTTT; CDR3aa: CASVRALAADQPQHF
d_gene: .; j_gene: TRBJ1-4; v_gene: TRBV7-8; abundance: .; CDR3nt: TGTGCCAGCAGCGGTGGGGAGGCTAATGAAAAACTGTTTTTT; CDR3aa: CASSGGEANEKLFF
d_gene: .; j_gene: TRBJ2-5; v_gene: TRBV4-2; abundance: .; CDR3nt: TGTGCCAGCAGCCCCCCGGGCAGGGAAGGAGAGACCCAGTACTTC; CDR3aa: CASSPPGREGETQYF
d_gene: TRBD1; j_gene: TRBJ1-3; v_gene: TRBV9; abundance: once; CDR3nt: TGTGCCAGCAGCGTAGAAGATCCGGGACAGGGAACTGGAAACACCATATATTTT; CDR3aa: CASSVEDPGQGTGNTIYF
d_gene: TRBD2; j_gene: TRBJ2-5; v_gene: TRBV4-3; abundance: .; CDR3nt: TGCGCCAGCAGCCAAGGAACTAGCGGGAGTGGAGAGACCCAGTACTTC; CDR3aa: CASSQGTSGSGETQYF
d_gene: .; j_gene: TRBJ2-6; v_gene: TRBV7-2; abundance: .; CDR3nt: TGTGCCAGCAGCGTCCGGGGAGAGAGGGGGGCCAACGTCCTGACTTTC; CDR3aa: CASSVRGERGANVLTF
d_gene: .; j_gene: TRBJ2-1; v_gene: TRBV10-1; abundance: .; CDR3nt: TGCGCCACATGTCTCGAGGACAATGAGCAGTTCTTC; CDR3aa: CATCLEDNEQFF
d_gene: .; j_gene: TRBJ2-7; v_gene: TRBV7-9; abundance: .; CDR3nt: TGTGCCAGCAGCCCCCGGTCCCAATACGAGCAGTACTTC; CDR3aa: CASSPRSQYEQYF
d_gene: TRBD1; j_gene: TRBJ1-2; v_gene: TRBV7-2; abundance: .; CDR3nt: TGTGCCAGCAACTTACAGACAGGGAACGGCTACACCTTC; CDR3aa: CASNLQTGNGYTF
d_gene: .; j_gene: TRBJ1-2; v_gene: TRBV10-3; abundance: .; CDR3nt: TGTGCCATCTCTGGCAGACTGAACTATGGCTACACCTTC; CDR3aa: CAISGRLNYGYTF
d_gene: .; j_gene: TRBJ2-3; v_gene: TRBV4-3; abundance: .; CDR3nt: TGCGCCAGCAGCCAAGGGAACGGGATTTACACAGATACGCAGTATTTT; CDR3aa: CASSQGNGIYTDTQYF
d_gene: TRBD1; j_gene: TRBJ2-4; v_gene: TRBV6-1; abundance: .; CDR3nt: TGTGCCAGCAACGCCGGGACAGCAAACATTCAGTACTTC; CDR3aa: CASNAGTANIQYF
d_gene: .; j_gene: TRBJ2-1; v_gene: TRBV7-9; abundance: .; CDR3nt: TGTGCCAGCGCGACAGGCGCCGTTAAAAATGAGCAGTTCTTC; CDR3aa: CASATGAVKNEQFF
d_gene: .; j_gene: TRBJ1-2; v_gene: TRBV5-1; abundance: .; CDR3nt: TGCGCCAGCAGCCTATCCGACCTCGGGAGGCCCGATGGCTACACCTTC; CDR3aa: CASSLSDLGRPDGYTF
d_gene: TRBD1; j_gene: TRBJ2-1; v_gene: TRBV6-5; abundance: .; CDR3nt: TGTGCCAGCAGTTACCTGGGACAGGGGCCCCCTGAGCAGTTCTTC; CDR3aa: CASSYLGQGPPEQFF
d_gene: TRBD1; j_gene: TRBJ2-3; v_gene: TRBV14; abundance: .; CDR3nt: TGTGCCAGCAGCCAAATCCTGGGACAGAGCCCACTTGTTGCAGATACGCAGTATTTT; CDR3aa: CASSQILGQSPLVADTQYF
d_gene: TRBD2; j_gene: TRBJ2-1; v_gene: TRBV27; abundance: .; CDR3nt: TGTGCCAGCAGGACGCGGGGGAGCGAGCAGTTCTTC; CDR3aa: CASRTRGSEQFF
d_gene: TRBD2; j_gene: TRBJ2-3; v_gene: TRBV9; abundance: .; CDR3nt: TGTGCCAGCAGCGTTTCTAGCGGGGTCTTAGGCACAGATACGCAGTATTTT; CDR3aa: CASSVSSGVLGTDTQYF
d_gene: .; j_gene: TRBJ2-5; v_gene: TRBV5-1; abundance: .; CDR3nt: TGCGCCAGCAGGGCCTGCAAACAAGAGACCCAGTACTTC; CDR3aa: CASRACKQETQYF
d_gene: .; j_gene: TRBJ2-3; v_gene: TRBV7-9; abundance: .; CDR3nt: TGTGCCAGCAGCCGCCAGGGTAGCGATACGCAGTATTTT; CDR3aa: CASSRQGSDTQYF
d_gene: TRBD1; j_gene: TRBJ1-3; v_gene: TRBV6-5; abundance: .; CDR3nt: TGTGCCAGCAGTTACGGGACAGTCAAGACTGGAAACACCATATATTTT; CDR3aa: CASSYGTVKTGNTIYF
d_gene: TRBD1; j_gene: TRBJ2-5; v_gene: TRBV19; abundance: few; CDR3nt: TGTGCCAGTAGTAGTGAACAGGGGGCCGAGACCCAGTACTTC; CDR3aa: CASSSEQGAETQYF
d_gene: .; j_gene: TRBJ1-3; v_gene: TRBV5-1; abundance: once; CDR3nt: TGCGCCAGCAGCTTGGGACACCAACTCTCTGGAAACACCATATATTTT; CDR3aa: CASSLGHQLSGNTIYF
d_gene: TRBD1; j_gene: TRBJ1-2; v_gene: TRBV27; abundance: .; CDR3nt: TGTGCCAGCCAATCCCGACAGGGGAATAACCCCTATGGCTACACCTTC; CDR3aa: CASQSRQGNNPYGYTF
d_gene: TRBD1; j_gene: TRBJ1-1; v_gene: TRBV11-2; abundance: .; CDR3nt: TGTGCCAGCAGCTTATTGGGACAGGGGGTAGCTTTCTTT; CDR3aa: CASSLLGQGVAFF
d_gene: .; j_gene: TRBJ2-3; v_gene: TRBV30; abundance: .; CDR3nt: TGTGCCTGGAGATCCGACAGCACGCAGTATTTT; CDR3aa: CAWRSDSTQYF
d_gene: TRBD1; j_gene: TRBJ2-7; v_gene: TRBV19; abundance: .; CDR3nt: TGTGCCAGTAGTGGATGGACAGGCTCCTACGAGCAGTACTTC; CDR3aa: CASSGWTGSYEQYF
d_gene: .; j_gene: TRBJ2-2; v_gene: TRBV11-3; abundance: once; CDR3nt: TGTGCCAGCAGCTTAGACCTGATGGGGCAACGGACCGGGGAGCTGTTTTTT; CDR3aa: CASSLDLMGQRTGELFF
d_gene: .; j_gene: TRBJ2-1; v_gene: TRBV30; abundance: .; CDR3nt: TGTGCCTGGAGTTTAAAGGGGATCCTGACCAATGAGCAGTTCTTC; CDR3aa: CAWSLKGILTNEQFF
d_gene: TRBD1; j_gene: TRBJ1-5; v_gene: TRBV25-1; abundance: .; CDR3nt: TGTGCCAGCAGTAAGGGACAGGTCAATCAGCCCCAGCATTTT; CDR3aa: CASSKGQVNQPQHF
d_gene: .; j_gene: TRBJ1-5; v_gene: TRBV27; abundance: few; CDR3nt: TGTGCCAGCAGTTTGCGTCAGGGTCTCGATCCCCAGCATTTT; CDR3aa: CASSLRQGLDPQHF
d_gene: .; j_gene: TRBJ1-1; v_gene: TRBV2; abundance: .; CDR3nt: TGTGCCACCCGGGAGGAAAATGAAGCTTTCTTT; CDR3aa: CATREENEAFF
d_gene: TRBD2; j_gene: TRBJ2-3; v_gene: TRBV25-1; abundance: medium-sized; CDR3nt: TGTGCCAGCAGGGGACTAGCGGGGCTGACAGATACGCAGTATTTT; CDR3aa: CASRGLAGLTDTQYF
d_gene: .; j_gene: TRBJ2-7; v_gene: TRBV14; abundance: .; CDR3nt: TGTGCCAGCAGCCGATTGGCTTGGGACATACCCTACGAGCAGTACTTC; CDR3aa: CASSRLAWDIPYEQYF
d_gene: .; j_gene: TRBJ2-3; v_gene: TRBV6-6; abundance: .; CDR3nt: TGTGCCAGCAGTTCGGTGTCACCAGATACGCAGTATTTT; CDR3aa: CASSSVSPDTQYF
d_gene: TRBD2; j_gene: TRBJ2-1; v_gene: TRBV6-5; abundance: .; CDR3nt: TGTGCCAGCAGTTACTCAACGGGAGGGCCCTACAATGAGCAGTTCTTC; CDR3aa: CASSYSTGGPYNEQFF
d_gene: .; j_gene: TRBJ1-5; v_gene: TRBV19; abundance: .; CDR3nt: TGTGCCAGTAGTATAGGGGGCACTCTAATCAGCCCCCAGCATTTT; CDR3aa: CASSIGGTLISPQHF
d_gene: .; j_gene: TRBJ1-2; v_gene: TRBV6-1; abundance: .; CDR3nt: TGTGCCAGCAGATACAGTGGAATTGTCTATGGCTACACCTTC; CDR3aa: CASRYSGIVYGYTF
d_gene: .; j_gene: TRBJ2-1; v_gene: TRBV15; abundance: .; CDR3nt: TGTGCCACCAGCAAGACGGGTGAGCAGTTCTTC; CDR3aa: CATSKTGEQFF
d_gene: TRBD1; j_gene: TRBJ1-5; v_gene: TRBV6-1; abundance: once; CDR3nt: TGTGCCAGCAGTGGGTGGGACAGGGCCAATCAGCCCCAGCATTTT; CDR3aa: CASSGWDRANQPQHF
d_gene: .; j_gene: TRBJ2-6; v_gene: TRBV4-2; abundance: .; CDR3nt: TGTGCCAGCAGCCCCGACACGAGCTCTGGGGCCAACGTCCTGACTTTC; CDR3aa: CASSPDTSSGANVLTF
d_gene: TRBD2; j_gene: TRBJ2-7; v_gene: TRBV7-2; abundance: .; CDR3nt: TGTGCCAGCAGCTTTTCTGCGGGAGAAATCGGGCAGTACTTC; CDR3aa: CASSFSAGEIGQYF
d_gene: TRBD1; j_gene: TRBJ1-6; v_gene: TRBV5-1; abundance: once; CDR3nt: TGCGCCAGCAGCTGGGGAAAGGACAGGATTAATTCACCCCTCCACTTT; CDR3aa: CASSWGKDRINSPLHF
d_gene: .; j_gene: TRBJ2-1; v_gene: TRBV7-6; abundance: .; CDR3nt: TGTGCCAGCAGCTTTTCCGGACTGTTATACTACAATGAGCAGTTCTTC; CDR3aa: CASSFSGLLYYNEQFF
d_gene: .; j_gene: TRBJ1-4; v_gene: TRBV10-3; abundance: .; CDR3nt: TGTGCCATCAGTGAGTCGTGGATCATGGTGGACAGTCCGTCCCCAACTAATGAAAAACTGTTTTTT; CDR3aa: CAISESWIMVDSPSPTNEKLFF
d_gene: TRBD1; j_gene: TRBJ1-3; v_gene: TRBV19; abundance: .; CDR3nt: TGTGCCAGTAGTCGGACAGGGGACCCTGGAAACACCATATATTTT; CDR3aa: CASSRTGDPGNTIYF
d_gene: TRBD2; j_gene: TRBJ2-3; v_gene: TRBV2; abundance: .; CDR3nt: TGTGCCAGCAGAACTAGCGGATCTAGCACAGATACGCAGTATTTT; CDR3aa: CASRTSGSSTDTQYF
d_gene: TRBD1; j_gene: TRBJ1-4; v_gene: TRBV30; abundance: .; CDR3nt: TGTGCCTGGAGTGATGAGGGGGCTTATGAAAAACTGTTTTTT; CDR3aa: CAWSDEGAYEKLFF
d_gene: .; j_gene: TRBJ2-3; v_gene: TRBV5-1; abundance: .; CDR3nt: TGCGCCAGCAGCTCGGGCACAGATACGCAGTATTTT; CDR3aa: CASSSGTDTQYF
d_gene: TRBD1; j_gene: TRBJ1-6; v_gene: TRBV7-2; abundance: .; CDR3nt: TGTGCCAGCAGCGCCACAGGGGGGAATTCACCCCTCCACTTT; CDR3aa: CASSATGGNSPLHF
d_gene: TRBD2; j_gene: TRBJ2-1; v_gene: TRBV11-3; abundance: .; CDR3nt: TGTGCCAGCAGCTTAGTAATCGCGGGAGGGCCTCCGGTCGAGCAGTTCTTC; CDR3aa: CASSLVIAGGPPVEQFF
d_gene: TRBD1; j_gene: TRBJ2-7; v_gene: TRBV10-3; abundance: .; CDR3nt: TGTGCCATGGGGACCGGGACAGACTCCTACGAGCAGTACTTC; CDR3aa: CAMGTGTDSYEQYF
d_gene: TRBD1; j_gene: TRBJ2-3; v_gene: TRBV6-5; abundance: .; CDR3nt: TGTGCCAGCAGTTACGCAGGGGGCGGGAGCACAGATACGCAGTATTTT; CDR3aa: CASSYAGGGSTDTQYF
d_gene: .; j_gene: TRBJ1-1; v_gene: TRBV6-5; abundance: .; CDR3nt: TGTGCCAGCAGTTACCTCCGGACAACTGAAGCTTTCTTT; CDR3aa: CASSYLRTTEAFF
d_gene: .; j_gene: TRBJ2-2; v_gene: TRBV11-2; abundance: .; CDR3nt: TGTGCCAGCAGCTTATTTTCTCTCCGGGAACCCGCCGGGGAGCTGTTTTTT; CDR3aa: CASSLFSLREPAGELFF
d_gene: .; j_gene: TRBJ1-1; v_gene: TRBV7-9; abundance: .; CDR3nt: TGTGCAGCCAAAGAAAATGAAGCTTTCTTT; CDR3aa: CAAKENEAFF